The 14 T cell receptor beta chains below all came from one sample that was sequenced in a study of CD8 T cells in Susac syndrome. RNA amounts of about 0.5 to 1 ug underwent reverse transcription with random hexamers. TCRdb reprocessed the immunoSEQ multiplex PCR reads via MiXCR and lists one record per CDR3 protein. This sample yields some 150,000 distinct CDR3 sequences, of which 85% to 95% are seen a single time; over 0.25% belongs to the top ten. Sequenced: CD8+ T cells from PBMCs. The receptors here all came from a human donor in good health.

The chain recombines TRBV27 with TRBJ2-1, with a possible D match to TRBD1 (6 bases). Trimming left V 2 bases short and J 8 bases short, with 13 bases between. This CDR3 is 14 amino acids long. Germline V gives CDR1 MNHEY, CDR2 SMNVEV (reference sequence). The CDR3 DNA is TGTGCCAGCAGTTTAAATGGCAGGGGACATGAGCAGTTCTTC. It encodes CASSLNGRGHEQFF.

J is TRBJ2-7 and V is TRBV7-6; 9 nucleotides match TRBD1. The CDR3 covers 15 residues. The junction had 6 bases not matched to a gene; V was cut back by 1 base and J by 5 bases. CDR1 is SGHVS and CDR2 is FNYEAQ in the germline V gene. Written as DNA, the CDR3 is TGTGCCAGCAGCTTAGAGGTGGGGACAGGGAACGAGCAGTACTTC. Residues: CASSLEVGTGNEQYF.

V is TRBV20-1 and J is TRBJ2-7, with TRBD1 matching over 7 bases. This CDR3 contains 15 residues. Germline V gene data show CDR1 as DFQATT and CDR2 as SNEGSKA (reference sequence). With V trimmed by 4 bases and J by 4 bases, 13 bases remained unmatched. CDR3 DNA sequence: TGCAGTGCTACCGGGACAGCACCTTCGGGGTACGAGCAGTACTTC. Its translation is CSATGTAPSGYEQYF.

The chain carries TRBV7-9 and TRBJ2-1; a possible D gene is TRBD1 (5 bases). V lost 6 bases and J 9 bases, leaving 15 bases between the germline ends. The CDR3 covers 13 residues. Germline V CDR1 and CDR2: SEHNR, FQNEAQ (reference sequence). This CDR3 is CASSQGAKGEQFF. The DNA of the CDR3 is TGTGCCAGCAGTCAAGGGGCCAAGGGTGAGCAGTTCTTC. The full variable domain, in which reference TRBV7-9 and TRBJ2-1 provide the parts outside the CDR3, is DTGVSQNPRHKITKRGQNVTFRCDPISEHNRLYWYRQTLGQGPEFLTYFQNEAQLEKSRLLSDRFSAERPKGSFSTLEIQRTEQGDSAMYLCASSQGAKGEQFFGPGTRLTVL.

The chain uses TRBV5-1 and TRBJ2-1, with D unclear. V lost 5 bases, J lost 2 bases, and 14 bases lay in between. CDR1 and CDR2 from the germline V gene are SGHRS and YFSETQ. The CDR3 loop spans 15 amino acids. For the CDR3, the DNA is TGCGCCAGCAGGTCAGAGCTCTTGGCCTACAATGAGCAGTTCTTC. Protein: CASRSELLAYNEQFF. Filled out from reference TRBV5-1 and TRBJ2-1, the complete variable domain reads KAGVTQTPRYLIKTRGQQVTLSCSPISGHRSVSWYQQTPGQGLQFLFEYFSETQRNKGNFPGRFSGRQFSNSRSEMNVSTLELGDSALYLCASRSELLAYNEQFFGPGTRLTVL.

The J gene is TRBJ2-1, the V gene TRBV20-1; 9 bases map to TRBD2. This CDR3 region has 15 residues. V lost 0 bases and J lost 4; bases outside the gene matches: 4. Germline V gene data show CDR1 as DFQATT and CDR2 as SNEGSKA (reference sequence). The CDR3 region is CSARDEAGGYNEQFF. CDR3 sequence (DNA): TGCAGTGCTAGAGACGAAGCGGGAGGATACAATGAGCAGTTCTTC.

Here the CDR3 reads CASIDRQGLYF. The CDR3 DNA reads TGTGCCAGCATTGATAGACAGGGGTTGTACTTC. The rearrangement joins TRBV27 to TRBJ2-7; 8 nucleotides agree with TRBD1. The trim removed 7 bases at V and 12 bases at J, leaving 8 bases unmatched. From germline, CDR1 is MNHEY and CDR2 SMNVEV (reference sequence). The CDR3 contains 11 residues.

The chain uses TRBV20-1 and TRBJ1-1; tentatively, D is TRBD1 (6 bases). Trimming shortened V by 6 bases and J by 6 bases, and 17 bases separated the two germline ends. This CDR3 is built from 13 residues. The V gene's germline CDR1 is DFQATT and CDR2 SNEGSKA (reference sequence). The CDR3 sequence: CSALGTNDPEAFF. CDR3 nucleotide sequence: TGCAGTGCGCTCGGGACAAATGACCCTGAAGCTTTCTTT.

J is TRBJ2-1 and V is TRBV12-3 or TRBV12-4; 10 bases line up with TRBD1. The trim removed 3 bases at V and 4 bases at J, leaving 6 bases unmatched. The CDR3 consists of 16 residues. CDR3 DNA sequence: TGTGCCAGCAGTTTTGGGACAGGGGTTGGTTACAATGAGCAGTTCTTC. Translated, it gives CASSFGTGVGYNEQFF.

The chain employs TRBV5-4 and TRBJ2-7; D not certain. The CDR3 extends over 13 amino acids. The V end was cut by 2 bases, the J end by 7 bases, with 13 bases between. The germline gives CDR1 SGHNT, CDR2 YYREEE (reference sequence). CDR3 in DNA: TGTGCCAGCAGCTTTGGACCCGGAAAAGAGCAGTACTTC. Translated, it gives CASSFGPGKEQYF.

The chain employs TRBV28 and TRBJ2-5; 10 bases are a match to TRBD2. The CDR3 totals 17 residues. CDR1 and CDR2 (germline): MDHEN, SYDVKM. V was pared by 5 bases and J by 3 bases, with 12 bases of the junction left unmatched. The CDR3 bases are TGTGCCAGCAGTGGACCATGGACTAGCGGAGGGGAAGAGACCCAGTACTTC. This gives the protein CASSGPWTSGGEETQYF.

The rearrangement links TRBV23-1 to TRBJ1-4; D is perhaps TRBD1 (6 bases). TRBV23-1 is labeled an ORF, and its function is uncertain. The CDR3 loop spans 19 amino acids. With 0 bases removed from V and 0 bases from J, the gap between germline ends came to 17 bases. The CDR3 loop reads CASSQSRDGQTATNEKLFF. In DNA form, the CDR3 reads TGCGCCAGCAGTCAATCTAGGGACGGACAGACAGCAACTAATGAAAAACTGTTTTTT.

The DNA of the CDR3 is TGTGCCAGCAGCGCAACTTGGGACAGCCCCTACGAGCAGTACTTC. Its protein is CASSATWDSPYEQYF. The rearrangement joins TRBV7-2 to TRBJ2-7, with 7 bases fitting TRBD1. CDR3 size: 15 residues. Germline loops: CDR1 SGHTA, CDR2 FQGNSA. J gave up 2 bases and V 5 bases, and 9 bases lay outside the gene matches.

The chain recombines TRBV20-1 with TRBJ2-1, with TRBD2 identical over 13 bases. Germline V lookup: CDR1 DFQATT, CDR2 SNEGSKA (reference sequence). Trimming took 6 bases from V and 8 from J; bases not matched to a gene: 13. The CDR3 totals 16 residues. CDR3 sequence (DNA): TGCAGTGCCGACCCCGGGACTAGCGGGGCCTATGATGAGCAGTTCTTC. This codes for CSADPGTSGAYDEQFF.